The 19 T cell receptor beta chains given below trace back to one sample, sequenced in a study of blood T cell repertoires in COVID-19. This table comes from immunoSEQ multiplex PCR, and its TCRdb copy is limited to in-frame clones, with some not included. Here the sample spans about 120,000 clones, approximately 85% being singletons. Material: peripheral blood. The receptors shown here come from a woman over 75 with acute or convalescent COVID-19.

V is TRBV5-1 and J is TRBJ2-1, with TRBD1 matching over 7 bases. Germline V gene sequence: CDR1 SGHRS, CDR2 YFSETQ. V lost 5 bases and J lost 9; bases outside the gene matches: 8. The length of the CDR3 is 13 residues. CDR3 loop: CASSTKGAREQFF. CDR3 coding DNA: TGCGCCAGCAGTACAAAGGGGGCGCGTGAGCAGTTCTTC.

In its sample, this clone was seen once. This rearrangement joins TRBV7-2 to TRBJ1-3; 8 bases line up with TRBD1. Trimming cost V 5 bases and J 4 bases; bases outside gene matches: 7. The CDR3 contains 15 residues. Germline-derived CDR1 and CDR2 are SGHTA and FQGNSA. As DNA, the CDR3 is TGTGCCAGCAGCGTGGCAGGGGGCTCAGGAAACACCATATATTTT. It is translated as CASSVAGGSGNTIYF.

CDR3 amino acids: CASSSYRRYTEAFF. DNA of the CDR3: TGTGCCAGCAGTTCTTACAGGCGATACACTGAAGCTTTCTTT. The chain recombines TRBV27 with TRBJ1-1; a possible D gene is TRBD1 (5 bases). The CDR3 has 14 residues. Trimming took 4 bases from V and 3 from J, leaving 12 bases between them. Germline CDR1 reads MNHEY; CDR2 reads SMNVEV (reference sequence).

The chain links TRBV3-1 (or the pseudogene TRBV3-2) to TRBJ1-3, with D unresolved. The CDR3 runs to 15 residues. Germline lookup yields CDR1 LGHDT and CDR2 YNNKEL (reference sequence). Trimming took off 4 bases at V and 0 bases at J, with 10 bases between the two ends. The CDR3 protein is CASSPPRFSGNTIYF. The CDR3 nucleotides read TGTGCCAGCAGCCCACCCAGGTTCTCTGGAAACACCATATATTTT.

The chain combines TRBV9 with TRBJ2-1, with TRBD1 identical over 9 bases. Germline CDR1 reads SGDLS; CDR2 reads YYNGEE. J gave up 6 bases and V 1 base, and 11 bases lay outside the gene matches. The CDR3 extends over 17 amino acids. This CDR3 is CASSVTPSGQGSNEQFF. CDR3 DNA sequence: TGTGCCAGCAGCGTAACCCCGTCCGGACAGGGGTCCAATGAGCAGTTCTTC. The full variable domain, with the rest looked up from reference TRBV9 and TRBJ2-1, is DSGVTQTPKHLITATGQRVTLRCSPRSGDLSVYWYQQSLDQGLQFLIQYYNGEERAKGNILERFSAQQFPDLHSELNLSSLELGDSALYFCASSVTPSGQGSNEQFFGPGTRLTVL.

This sequence joins TRBV5-6 and TRBJ1-3, with D maybe TRBD1 (6 bases). Per the germline V gene, CDR1 is SGHDT and CDR2 is YYEEEE. The germline V and J ends were trimmed by 4 bases and 2 bases, with 10 bases remaining between them. The CDR3 is 14 residues long. The CDR3, as DNA: TGTGCCAGCAGCAGATCAGGGGCTGGAAACACCATATATTTT. This gives the protein CASSRSGAGNTIYF. The full variable domain, completed using reference TRBV5-6 and TRBJ1-3, is DAGVTQSPTHLIKTRGQQVTLRCSPKSGHDTVSWYQQALGQGPQFIFQYYEEEERQRGNFPDRFSGHQFPNYSSELNVNALLLGDSALYLCASSRSGAGNTIYFGEGSWLTVV.

This chain uses TRBV18 with TRBJ2-1; the D is unclear. V lost 3 bases, J lost 4 bases, and 13 bases lay in between. CDR1 KGHSH and CDR2 LQKENI come from the germline V gene. The CDR3 consists of 15 residues. The CDR3 spells CASSPVSLVYNEQFF. The CDR3 DNA reads TGTGCCAGCTCACCCGTTAGTTTAGTGTACAATGAGCAGTTCTTC.

The chain recombines TRBV11-2 with TRBJ2-7; unclear D gene. Germline V gene data show CDR1 as SGHAT and CDR2 as FQNNGV. This CDR3 contains 17 residues. Trimming removed 3 bases from V and 1 base from J, with 19 bases in between. The CDR3 is CASSLRHTTISSYEQYV. CDR3 nucleotides: TGTGCCAGCAGCTTGAGACACACGACGATATCTTCCTACGAGCAGTACGTC.

J is TRBJ1-2 and V is TRBV18; D remains ambiguous. The CDR3 extends over 15 amino acids. CDR1 and CDR2 from the germline V gene are KGHSH and LQKENI. V shed 0 bases and J shed 2 bases, with 10 bases lying between them. CDR3 region: CASSPPYRANYGYTF. The CDR3, as DNA: TGTGCCAGCTCACCACCCTACAGAGCAAACTATGGCTACACCTTC.

CDR3 in amino acids: CATSRDQIGELFF. The CDR3 coding sequence is TGTGCCACCAGCAGAGATCAAATCGGGGAGCTGTTTTTT. The J gene is TRBJ2-2, the V gene TRBV15, with D uncertain. V dropped 0 bases and J dropped 7 bases, with 6 bases sitting between them. Looked up from germline, CDR1 is LNHNV and CDR2 is YYDKDF (reference sequence). This CDR3 has 13 amino acids. The entire variable domain, with the rest obtained from reference TRBV15 and TRBJ2-2, is as follows: DAMVIQNPRYQVTQFGKPVTLSCSQTLNHNVMYWYQQKSSQAPKLLFHYYDKDFNNEADTPDNFQSRRPNTSFCFLDIRSPGLGDTAMYLCATSRDQIGELFFGEGSRLTVL.

This rearrangement joins TRBV6-5 to TRBJ1-4; 10 nucleotides line up with TRBD1. This CDR3 has 16 residues. With 0 bases clipped from V and 8 bases from J, the junction kept 6 bases outside the gene matches. CDR1 and CDR2 from the germline V gene are MNHEY and SVGAGI. The CDR3 DNA reads TGTGCCAGCAGTTACTCGATCGACAGGGGGCGAGAAAAACTGTTTTTT. Translation: CASSYSIDRGREKLFF.

A few counts support this clone. CDR3 in DNA: TGCAGCGTTGAACAGAACACTGAAGCTTTCTTT. Translated, it gives CSVEQNTEAFF. The J gene is TRBJ1-1, the V gene TRBV29-1; D unresolved. This CDR3 spans 11 amino acids. CDR1 is SQVTM, CDR2 ANQGSEA, per germline. Trimming shortened V by 2 bases and J by 1 base, and 2 bases separated the two germline ends.

The V call is TRBV15, the J call TRBJ1-4; 8 bases line up with TRBD1. The V segment lost 1 base and the J segment 5 bases; nucleotides outside the gene matches: 3. Germline lookup yields CDR1 LNHNV and CDR2 YYDKDF (reference sequence). The CDR3 totals 15 residues. CDR3 region: CATSRGTGWNEKLFF. The CDR3, as DNA: TGTGCCACCAGCAGAGGGACAGGGTGGAATGAAAAACTGTTTTTT.

V and J are TRBV14 and TRBJ2-3, with D perhaps matching TRBD2 (6 bases). The length of the CDR3 is 15 residues. V was pared by 4 bases and J by 0 bases, with 11 bases between. Germline V CDR1 and CDR2: SGHDN, FVKESK. The CDR3 bases are TGTGCCAGCAGCCGATCTCTAGCGAGCACAGATACGCAGTATTTT. Residues: CASSRSLASTDTQYF.

This clone was seen a single time. The chain uses TRBV7-9 and TRBJ2-2; 8 nucleotides match TRBD1. Germline trimming cut 1 base from V and 7 bases from J; bases unmatched to any gene: 5. The CDR3 has 15 amino acids. Germline V gene data show CDR1 as SEHNR and CDR2 as FQNEAQ (reference sequence). CDR3 DNA sequence: TGTGCCAGCAGCTTAGTGGCAGGGGGCTACGGGGAGCTGTTTTTT. Translating it yields CASSLVAGGYGELFF.

The chain employs TRBV4-2 and TRBJ2-3; D gene unclear. V gave up 3 bases and J gave up 3 bases, with 7 bases separating them. The CDR3 is 13 residues long. CDR1 is LGHNA and CDR2 is YNFKEQ in the germline V gene. CDR3 residues: CASSQTWTDTQYF. The DNA of the CDR3 is TGTGCCAGCAGCCAGACTTGGACAGATACGCAGTATTTT.

The J gene is TRBJ1-1, the V gene TRBV18, with no clear D. V lost 3 bases, J lost 8 bases, and 10 bases lay in between. Germline V gene data show CDR1 as KGHSH and CDR2 as LQKENI. The CDR3 loop spans 12 amino acids. CDR3 in DNA: TGTGCCAGCTCACCGATGGGGAGGGAAGCTTTCTTT. This gives the protein CASSPMGREAFF.

The genes are TRBV5-6 and TRBJ2-7; perhaps TRBD1 as D (6 bases). The V end was cut by 4 bases, the J end by 3 bases, with 11 bases between. This CDR3 region has 13 residues. In germline, CDR1 is SGHDT, CDR2 YYEEEE. The DNA for the CDR3 is TGTGCCAGCAGCCTGGGACACTTCTACGAGCAGTACGTC. The encoded protein is CASSLGHFYEQYV.

This chain joins TRBV5-1 and TRBJ1-6; D ambiguous. V lost 4 bases to trimming and J lost 14 bases, with 10 bases between them. CDR1 and CDR2 from the germline V gene are SGHRS and YFSETQ. This CDR3 comprises 11 residues. The CDR3 loop is CASSAGRTLHF. The CDR3 coding sequence is TGCGCCAGCAGCGCGGGCAGGACCCTCCACTTT. Combining the CDR3 with reference TRBV5-1 and TRBJ1-6 gives the whole variable domain KAGVTQTPRYLIKTRGQQVTLSCSPISGHRSVSWYQQTPGQGLQFLFEYFSETQRNKGNFPGRFSGRQFSNSRSEMNVSTLELGDSALYLCASSAGRTLHFGNGTRLTVT.